Following are 17 T cell receptor beta chains from one sample sequenced in a study of blood T cell repertoires in COVID-19. Only in-frame clones appear in the TCRdb table, and some are missing; sequencing was by immunoSEQ multiplex PCR. This sample carries fewer than 90,000 clones, around 90% of them seen once, and the ten largest clones take more than 14%. The sample was peripheral blood. These receptors were obtained from a male donor with acute or convalescent COVID-19.

The CDR3 here is CAWRVDRGTTYNSPLHF. As DNA, the CDR3 is TGTGCCTGGAGAGTCGACAGGGGGACTACCTATAATTCACCCCTCCACTTT. The rearrangement links TRBV30 to TRBJ1-6, with 9 bases that match TRBD1. The V segment lost 3 bases and the J segment 2 bases; nucleotides outside the gene matches: 8. Looked up from germline, CDR1 is GTSNPN and CDR2 is SVGIG (reference sequence). The CDR3 covers 17 residues.

The J gene is TRBJ2-3, the V gene TRBV11-2; 10 nucleotides align to TRBD2. Germline assignment: CDR1 SGHAT and CDR2 FQNNGV. The CDR3 is made up of 15 amino acids. The J segment lost 0 bases and the V segment lost 5 bases, leaving 2 bases of the junction unmatched. The CDR3 DNA reads TGTGCCAGCAGCCGGACTAGCGGTAGCACAGATACGCAGTATTTT. It translates to CASSRTSGSTDTQYF.

The V call is TRBV21-1, the J call TRBJ2-3; the table names TRBD1, a call not compared with the DNA. TRBV21-1 is a pseudogene locus. This CDR3 has 19 residues. DNA of the CDR3: TGTGCCAGCAGCAAAAGGAATTTCCGGGACAGGGTGTGTGGAGATACGCAGTATTTT. Encoded protein: CASSKRNFRDRVCGDTQYF.

This clone turned up a few times. The V call is TRBV25-1, the J call TRBJ2-7; D perhaps matches TRBD1 (6 bases). Germline lookup yields CDR1 MGHDK and CDR2 SYGVNS. Deletions cut 4 bases from V and 3 bases from J, with 16 bases between. The CDR3 extends over 15 amino acids. This chain's CDR3 is CASSASGQLLYEQYF. The CDR3 coding sequence is TGTGCCAGCAGTGCTTCTGGACAGCTCCTCTACGAGCAGTACTTC.

The chain carries TRBV7-9 and TRBJ1-5; 8 positions match TRBD1. Losses at the gene ends were 5 bases for V and 2 bases for J; bases not matched to a gene: 2. CDR3 length equals 14 residues. Germline CDR1 SEHNR, CDR2 FQNEAQ (reference sequence). The CDR3 here is CASSATGGNQPQHF. The CDR3 DNA follows: TGTGCCAGCAGCGCGACAGGGGGCAATCAGCCCCAGCATTTT.

The chain's CDR3 is CASSPLRAGENQPQHF. The CDR3 coding sequence is TGTGCCAGCAGCCCGCTAAGGGCCGGGGAAAATCAGCCCCAGCATTTT. The chain employs TRBV7-9 and TRBJ1-5, with D uncertain. CDR3 length equals 16 residues. Looked up from germline, CDR1 is SEHNR and CDR2 is FQNEAQ (reference sequence). Trimming removed 5 bases at V and 4 bases at J, with 18 bases between. The full variable domain, with the rest looked up from reference TRBV7-9 and TRBJ1-5, is DTGVSQNPRHKITKRGQNVTFRCDPISEHNRLYWYRQTLGQGPEFLTYFQNEAQLEKSRLLSDRFSAERPKGSFSTLEIQRTEQGDSAMYLCASSPLRAGENQPQHFGDGTRLSIL.

In its sample, this clone was seen once. The rearrangement uses TRBV29-1 and TRBJ1-2; 8 bases agree with TRBD1. V lost 6 bases to trimming and J lost 4 bases; unmatched junction nucleotides: 4. The CDR3 is 12 amino acids. Germline loops: CDR1 SQVTM, CDR2 ANQGSEA. CDR3 nucleotides: TGCAGCGTGGAGGGACAGGCCTATGGCTACACCTTC. Translation: CSVEGQAYGYTF.

The chain uses TRBV7-9 and TRBJ1-6, with TRBD1 as a possible D gene (5 bases). Germline V CDR1 and CDR2: SEHNR, FQNEAQ (reference sequence). This CDR3 comprises 18 residues. V was trimmed by 1 base and J by 2 bases, leaving 15 bases between them. CDR3 coding DNA: TGTGCCAGCAGCTTAGTGCCATTAGGGGAACCCTATAATTCACCCCTCCACTTT. This gives the protein CASSLVPLGEPYNSPLHF.

This chain connects TRBV6-6 to TRBJ1-5, with D possibly being TRBD1 (6 bases). The V gene lost 6 bases and the J gene lost 5 bases, with 17 bases spanning the gap. The CDR3 loop spans 15 amino acids. CDR1 and CDR2 from the germline V gene are MNHNY and SVGAGI (reference sequence). Here the CDR3 DNA reads TGTGCCAGCAGCCGGCCAGGGGACGGGGATCAGCCCCAGCATTTT. Translated: CASSRPGDGDQPQHF.

The J gene is TRBJ2-3, the V gene TRBV7-2; 8 nucleotides line up with TRBD2. CDR3 length: 15 amino acids. V shed 4 bases, J shed 1 base, and the junction held 4 bases outside the gene matches. CDR1 is SGHTA and CDR2 is FQGNSA in the germline V gene. In DNA form, the CDR3 reads TGTGCCAGCAGCTCGAGCGGGGGACGCACAGATACGCAGTATTTT. This gives the protein CASSSSGGRTDTQYF.

The chain is built from TRBV19 and TRBJ2-5; 12 nucleotides align to TRBD2. The V and J ends lost 7 bases and 4 bases, in that order; junction bases with no gene match: 4. This CDR3 region has 14 residues. The germline V gene has CDR1 LNHDA and CDR2 SQIVND (reference sequence). The CDR3 sequence is CASTASGGGETQYF. The DNA for the CDR3 is TGTGCCAGTACCGCTAGCGGGGGGGGAGAGACCCAGTACTTC.

The V gene is TRBV10-3, the J gene TRBJ2-1; TRBD2 aligns across 12 bases. From germline, CDR1 is ENHRY and CDR2 SYGVKD. CDR3 length equals 15 residues. J gave up 5 bases and V 8 bases, and 7 bases lay outside the gene matches. CDR3 sequence reads: CAIGASGGADNEQFF. The CDR3 bases are TGTGCCATCGGGGCTAGCGGGGGGGCAGACAATGAGCAGTTCTTC.

The CDR3 DNA sequence: TGCGCCAGCAGCCAACAGGGGGATAGCAATCAGCCCCAGCATTTT. Its translation: CASSQQGDSNQPQHF. This rearrangement joins TRBV4-1 to TRBJ1-5; 7 bases agree with TRBD1. Germline V gives CDR1 MGHRA, CDR2 YSYEKL. V shed 2 bases and J 0 bases; nucleotides not matched to a gene: 1. The CDR3 consists of 15 residues.

This chain links TRBV19 with TRBJ1-1, with unresolved D. CDR1 is LNHDA, CDR2 SQIVND, per germline (reference sequence). V shed 6 bases and J shed 5 bases, with 13 bases lying between them. This CDR3 region has 13 residues. CDR3 residues: CASSLQYGTEAFF. Here the CDR3 DNA reads TGTGCCAGTAGCCTACAGTACGGAACTGAAGCTTTCTTT.

Comments on this clone: One end of the junction does not line up with germline, which may come from a read error. The V call is TRBV2, the J call TRBJ1-1, with D maybe TRBD1 (5 bases). The CDR3 has 13 residues. CDR1 and CDR2 (germline): SNHLY, FYNNEI. The CDR3 DNA sequence: TGTGCCAGCAGTGGGGGACTGAATACTGAAGCTTTCTTT. It is translated as CASSGGLNTEAFF.

V is TRBV18 and J is TRBJ1-4; 7 bases match TRBD1. V gave up 2 bases and J gave up 6 bases; unmatched junction bases: 18. CDR1 and CDR2 (germline): KGHSH, LQKENI. The CDR3 sequence is 19 residues long. For the CDR3, the DNA is TGTGCCAGCTCACCAGGGCCCACAGGGGCCATGGTCAATTATGAAAAACTGTTTTTT. It codes for CASSPGPTGAMVNYEKLFF. Supplemented by reference TRBV18 and TRBJ1-4, the full variable domain reads NAGVMQNPRHLVRRRGQEARLRCSPMKGHSHVYWYRQLPEEGLKFMVYLQKENIIDESGMPKERFSAEFPKEGPSILRIQQVVRGDSAAYFCASSPGPTGAMVNYEKLFFGSGTQLSVL.

V gene TRBV29-1 combines with J gene TRBJ1-4, with 9 bases identical to TRBD1. Germline lookup yields CDR1 SQVTM and CDR2 ANQGSEA. Trimming at V came to 6 bases and at J to 5 bases, leaving 4 bases not matched to a gene. CDR3 length equals 13 residues. The CDR3: CSVAGTGNEKLFF. CDR3 nucleotides: TGCAGCGTCGCCGGGACAGGGAATGAAAAACTGTTTTTT.